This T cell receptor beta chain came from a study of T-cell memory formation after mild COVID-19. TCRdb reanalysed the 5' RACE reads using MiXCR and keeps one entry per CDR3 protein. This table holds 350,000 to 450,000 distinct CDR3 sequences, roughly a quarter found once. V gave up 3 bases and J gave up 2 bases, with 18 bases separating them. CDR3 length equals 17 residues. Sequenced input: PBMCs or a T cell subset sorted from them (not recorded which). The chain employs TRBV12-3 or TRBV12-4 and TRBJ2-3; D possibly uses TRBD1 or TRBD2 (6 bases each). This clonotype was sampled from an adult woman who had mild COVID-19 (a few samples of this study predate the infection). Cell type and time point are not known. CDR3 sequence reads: CASSFRPSRGPTDTQYF. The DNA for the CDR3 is TGTGCCAGCAGTTTTAGACCCTCCCGGGGGCCCACAGATACGCAGTATTTT.